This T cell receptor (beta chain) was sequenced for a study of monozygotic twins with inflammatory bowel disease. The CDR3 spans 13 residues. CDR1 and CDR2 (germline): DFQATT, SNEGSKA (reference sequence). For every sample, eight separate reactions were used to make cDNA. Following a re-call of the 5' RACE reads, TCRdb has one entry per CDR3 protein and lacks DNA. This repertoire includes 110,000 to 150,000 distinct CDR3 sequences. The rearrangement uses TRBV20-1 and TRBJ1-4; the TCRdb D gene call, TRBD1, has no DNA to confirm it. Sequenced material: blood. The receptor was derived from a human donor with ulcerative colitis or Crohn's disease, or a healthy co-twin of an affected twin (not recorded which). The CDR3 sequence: CSAHRGLHEKLFF.